This TCR beta chain was obtained from a study of T cells in Graves' hyperthyroidism and ophthalmopathy. The TCR beta CDR3 regions underwent amplification using RNA transcripts as the source. When the TCR CDR3 underwent first-round RT-PCR, the HTBI primer set was used. Using its own MiXCR run on the multiplex PCR reads, TCRdb lists one record per CDR3 protein. Of about 250,000 distinct CDR3 sequences detected, roughly 22% appear once; the ten largest clones hold 30% to 40%. V was trimmed by 2 bases and J by 5 bases, leaving 7 bases between them. There are 12 residues in the CDR3. From germline, CDR1 is GTSNPN and CDR2 SVGIG (reference sequence). This clonotype appeared many times.

This chain links TRBV30 with TRBJ1-5; D unclear. Material for sequencing was blood. This clonotype originated in a woman between 40 and 55 years old with Graves' ophthalmopathy. The CDR3: CAWSSRYQPQHF. The CDR3 region has the DNA TGTGCCTGGAGTTCTCGGTATCAGCCCCAGCATTTT.